This TCR beta chain originates from a study of blood T cell repertoires in COVID-19. Only in-frame clones appear in the TCRdb table, and some are missing; sequencing was by immunoSEQ multiplex PCR. The sample holds 200,000 to 300,000 clones, more than 70% seen once. Sequencing input: peripheral blood. The sequence derives from a woman aged 50 to 60 with acute or convalescent COVID-19.

In nucleotides, the CDR3 is TGTGCCAGCAGCTTAGCGTTTCCGGCATCCCCAGGGCGCACTGAAGCTTTCTTT. Translation gives CASSLAFPASPGRTEAFF. V and J are TRBV7-2 and TRBJ1-1; D is perhaps TRBD1 (5 bases). The V gene's germline CDR1 is SGHTA and CDR2 FQGNSA. Between the trimmed V and J ends, which lost 0 bases and 4 bases, there was a span of 21 bases. The CDR3 contains 18 residues.